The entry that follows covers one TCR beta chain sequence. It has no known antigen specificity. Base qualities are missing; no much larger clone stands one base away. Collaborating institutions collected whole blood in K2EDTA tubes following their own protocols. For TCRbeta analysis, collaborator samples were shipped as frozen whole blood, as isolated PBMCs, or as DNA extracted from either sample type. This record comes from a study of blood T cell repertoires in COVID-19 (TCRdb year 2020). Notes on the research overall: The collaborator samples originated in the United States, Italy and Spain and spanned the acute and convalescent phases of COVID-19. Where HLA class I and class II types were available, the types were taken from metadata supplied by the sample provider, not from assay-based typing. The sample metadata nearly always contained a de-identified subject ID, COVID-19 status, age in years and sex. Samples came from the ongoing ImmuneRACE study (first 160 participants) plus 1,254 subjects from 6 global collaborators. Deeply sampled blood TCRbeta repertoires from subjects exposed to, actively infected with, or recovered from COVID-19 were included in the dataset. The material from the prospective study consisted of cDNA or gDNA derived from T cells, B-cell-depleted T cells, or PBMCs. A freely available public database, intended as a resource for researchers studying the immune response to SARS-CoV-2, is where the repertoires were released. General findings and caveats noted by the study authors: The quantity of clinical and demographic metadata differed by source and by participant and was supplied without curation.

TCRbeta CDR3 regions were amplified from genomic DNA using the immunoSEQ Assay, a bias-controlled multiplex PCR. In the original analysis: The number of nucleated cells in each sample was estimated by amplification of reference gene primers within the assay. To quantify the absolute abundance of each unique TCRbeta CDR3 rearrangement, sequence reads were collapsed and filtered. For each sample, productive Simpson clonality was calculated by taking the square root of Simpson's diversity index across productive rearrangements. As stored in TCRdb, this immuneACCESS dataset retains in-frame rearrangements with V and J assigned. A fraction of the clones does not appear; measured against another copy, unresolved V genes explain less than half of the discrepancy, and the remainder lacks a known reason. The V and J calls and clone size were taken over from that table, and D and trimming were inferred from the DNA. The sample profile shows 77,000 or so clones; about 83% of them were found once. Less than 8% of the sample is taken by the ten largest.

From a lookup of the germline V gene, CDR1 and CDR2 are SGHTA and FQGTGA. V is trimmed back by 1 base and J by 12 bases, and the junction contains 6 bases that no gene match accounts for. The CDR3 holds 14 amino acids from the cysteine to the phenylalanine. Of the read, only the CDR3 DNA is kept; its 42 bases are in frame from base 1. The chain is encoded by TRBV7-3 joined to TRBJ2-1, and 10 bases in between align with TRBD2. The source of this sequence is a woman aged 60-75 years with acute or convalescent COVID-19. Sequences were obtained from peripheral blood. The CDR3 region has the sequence CASSLSPSGGGQFF. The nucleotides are TGTGCCAGCAGCTTAAGTCCTAGCGGGGGAGGGCAGTTCTTC.